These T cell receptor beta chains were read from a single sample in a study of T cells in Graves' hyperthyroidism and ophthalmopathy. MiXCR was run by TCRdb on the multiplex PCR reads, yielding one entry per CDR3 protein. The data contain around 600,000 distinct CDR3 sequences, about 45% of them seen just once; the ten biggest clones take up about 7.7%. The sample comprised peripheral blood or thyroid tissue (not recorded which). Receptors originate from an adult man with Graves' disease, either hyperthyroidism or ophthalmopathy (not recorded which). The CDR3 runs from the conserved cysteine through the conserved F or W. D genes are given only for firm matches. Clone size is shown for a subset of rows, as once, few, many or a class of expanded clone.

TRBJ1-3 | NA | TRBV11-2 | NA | CASSLVGRGSGNTIYF | TGTGCCAGCAGCTTAGTTGGCCGGGGCTCTGGAAACACCATATATTTT
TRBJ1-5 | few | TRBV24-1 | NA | CATIWRSRGKDQPQHF | TGTGCCACCATTTGGAGGAGCAGGGGTAAAGATCAGCCCCAGCATTTT
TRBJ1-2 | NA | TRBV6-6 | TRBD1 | CAISPGTGNYGYTF | TGTGCCATCAGTCCCGGGACAGGGAACTATGGCTACACCTTC
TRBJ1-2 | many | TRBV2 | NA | CASSETGASNYGYTF | TGTGCCAGCAGTGAAACGGGGGCCTCTAACTATGGCTACACCTTC
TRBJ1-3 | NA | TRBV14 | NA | CASSQVSGSRGSGNTIYF | TGTGCCAGCAGCCAAGTGTCCGGGAGCAGAGGTTCTGGAAACACCATATATTTT
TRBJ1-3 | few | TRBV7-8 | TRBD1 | CASSWFRGRGGNTIYF | TGTGCCAGCAGCTGGTTCAGGGGGCGAGGTGGAAACACCATATATTTT
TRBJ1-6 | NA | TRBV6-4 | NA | CASSEWGARNSPLHF | TGTGCCAGCAGTGAATGGGGGGCTAGGAATTCACCCCTCCACTTT
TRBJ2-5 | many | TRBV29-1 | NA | CSVVGHWETQYF | TGCAGCGTTGTTGGACACTGGGAGACCCAGTACTTC
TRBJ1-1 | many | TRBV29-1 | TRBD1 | CSVESQGRRDTEAFF | TGCAGCGTTGAGTCACAGGGGAGAAGGGACACTGAAGCTTTCTTT
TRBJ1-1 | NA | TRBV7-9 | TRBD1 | CASSWGQGVSEAFF | TGTGCCAGCAGCTGGGGACAGGGGGTGTCTGAAGCTTTCTTT
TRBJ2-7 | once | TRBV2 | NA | CASSEGGSWDEQYF | TGTGCCAGCAGTGAGGGCGGGTCCTGGGACGAGCAGTACTTC
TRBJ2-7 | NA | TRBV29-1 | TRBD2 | CSVSGGLPTAGNYEQYF | TGCAGCGTTTCGGGAGGGTTGCCGACAGCAGGGAATTACGAGCAGTACTTC
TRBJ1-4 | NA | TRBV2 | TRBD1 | CASSRLGTGGEKLFF | TGTGCCAGCAGCCGCCTTGGGACAGGGGGCGAAAAACTGTTTTTT
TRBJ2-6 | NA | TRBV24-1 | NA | CATSDEGTGANVLTF | TGTGCCACCAGTGACGAAGGGACCGGGGCCAACGTCCTGACTTTC
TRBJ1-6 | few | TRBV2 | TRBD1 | CASSEGRGLNSPLHF | TGTGCCAGCAGTGAGGGGAGGGGGCTTAATTCACCCCTCCACTTT
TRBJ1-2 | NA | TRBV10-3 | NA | CAISYSGGGDYGYTF | TGTGCCATCAGTTACTCCGGGGGGGGCGACTATGGCTACACCTTC
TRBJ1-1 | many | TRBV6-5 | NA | CASKPSGVNTEAFF | TGTGCCAGCAAACCCTCCGGGGTGAACACTGAAGCTTTCTTT
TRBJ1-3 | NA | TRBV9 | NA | CASSARQDDSGNTIYF | TGTGCCAGCAGCGCTAGACAGGACGACTCTGGAAACACCATATATTTT
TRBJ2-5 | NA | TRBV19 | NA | CASSIDSGGKTQYF | TGTGCCAGTAGTATAGATTCTGGGGGGAAGACCCAGTACTTC
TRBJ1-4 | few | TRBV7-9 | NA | CASSFSRGNEKLFF | TGTGCCAGCAGCTTCTCCAGGGGCAATGAAAAACTGTTTTTT
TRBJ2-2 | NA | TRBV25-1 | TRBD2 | CASSESRGLGGTGELFF | TGTGCCAGCAGTGAATCCCGGGGACTAGGGGGGACCGGGGAGCTGTTTTTT
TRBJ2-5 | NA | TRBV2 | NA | CASSDGRETQYF | TGTGCCAGCAGTGATGGACGGGAGACCCAGTACTTC
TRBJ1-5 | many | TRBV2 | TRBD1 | CASSDHLGTGSNQPQHF | TGTGCCAGCAGTGATCATCTTGGGACAGGGAGCAATCAGCCCCAGCATTTT
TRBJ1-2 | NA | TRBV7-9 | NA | CASSRDWGALTF | TGTGCCAGCAGCCGAGATTGGGGGGCTTTGACCTTC
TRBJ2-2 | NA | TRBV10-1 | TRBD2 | CALAGGRTGELFF | TGCGCCTTAGCGGGAGGGCGCACCGGGGAGCTGTTTTTT
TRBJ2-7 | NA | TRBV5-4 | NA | CASSLAAVTYEQYF | TGTGCCAGCAGCTTGGCTGCCGTAACCTACGAGCAGTACTTC